Listed below are T cell receptor beta chains from one sample, sequenced in a study of regulatory and conventional T cells in RAG deficiency. Assay used: immunoSEQ multiplex PCR; TCRdb lists only in-frame clones, some missing. This sample has about 7,800 clones, with 70% to 90% found just once. The sample was also reused in another study, on regulatory T cells.

Sequenced input: CD8+ T cells sorted from blood. These receptors were taken from a human donor in good health. CDR3s include the opening cysteine and the closing phenylalanine or tryptophan. Fields, in order: D gene, clone size, V gene, J gene, CDR3 DNA, CDR3 protein. D genes are given only for firm matches. Clone size is shown for a subset of rows, as once, few, many or a class of expanded clone.

d_gene: TRBD2
abundance: NA
v_gene: TRBV28
j_gene: TRBJ2-7
CDR3nt: TGTGCCAGCAGTACCTCGATCATAAGCGGGACTAGCGGAAGCTACGAGCAGTACTTC
CDR3aa: CASSTSIISGTSGSYEQYF

d_gene: NA
abundance: once
v_gene: TRBV19
j_gene: TRBJ1-1
CDR3nt: TGTGCCAGTAGTGGTCAGGGCAGTACTGAAGCTTTCTTT
CDR3aa: CASSGQGSTEAFF

d_gene: TRBD2
abundance: NA
v_gene: TRBV10-3
j_gene: TRBJ2-1
CDR3nt: TGTGCTGGCGGGGGGCTGACCTACAATGAGCAGTTCTTC
CDR3aa: CAGGGLTYNEQFF

d_gene: NA
abundance: NA
v_gene: TRBV30
j_gene: TRBJ2-1
CDR3nt: TGTGCCTGGACCGCCAGGCTTTCCTACAATGAGCAGTTCTTC
CDR3aa: CAWTARLSYNEQFF

d_gene: NA
abundance: NA
v_gene: TRBV7-8
j_gene: TRBJ2-7
CDR3nt: TGTGCCAGCAGCCCGGACGGTTTTGGGGGGGCGGGCGAGCAGTACTTC
CDR3aa: CASSPDGFGGAGEQYF

d_gene: TRBD1
abundance: NA
v_gene: TRBV28
j_gene: TRBJ2-7
CDR3nt: TGTGCCACACAGGGGGCGGAGTACGAGCAGTACTTC
CDR3aa: CATQGAEYEQYF

d_gene: TRBD1
abundance: few
v_gene: TRBV5-1
j_gene: TRBJ2-7
CDR3nt: TGCGCCAGCAGCAGCTCCATACAGGGGAACGAGCAGTACTTC
CDR3aa: CASSSSIQGNEQYF

d_gene: TRBD2
abundance: NA
v_gene: TRBV7-2
j_gene: TRBJ2-3
CDR3nt: TGTGCCAGCACCGAAAGGGTTAGCGGGCCATACAGCACAGATACGCAGTATTTT
CDR3aa: CASTERVSGPYSTDTQYF

d_gene: NA
abundance: NA
v_gene: TRBV7-8
j_gene: TRBJ2-5
CDR3nt: TGTGCCAGCATTCCGACACGGGGACCCCAAGAGACCCAGTACTTC
CDR3aa: CASIPTRGPQETQYF

d_gene: TRBD2
abundance: NA
v_gene: TRBV6-5
j_gene: TRBJ2-1
CDR3nt: TGTGCCAGCAGTTACGGACTAGCGGGGGGCAATGAGCAGTTCTTC
CDR3aa: CASSYGLAGGNEQFF

d_gene: TRBD1
abundance: NA
v_gene: TRBV28
j_gene: TRBJ2-7
CDR3nt: TGTGCCAGCAGTCTGACAGGGGGTTTGTCCTACGAGCAGTACTTC
CDR3aa: CASSLTGGLSYEQYF

d_gene: NA
abundance: NA
v_gene: TRBV5-5
j_gene: TRBJ2-4
CDR3nt: TGTGCCAGCAGCTTGAAGGGGGGACCAGCCAAAAACATTCAGTACTTC
CDR3aa: CASSLKGGPAKNIQYF

d_gene: NA
abundance: NA
v_gene: TRBV28
j_gene: TRBJ2-7
CDR3nt: TGTGCCAGCACCAGGGGGGCCTACGAGCAGTACTTC
CDR3aa: CASTRGAYEQYF

d_gene: NA
abundance: NA
v_gene: TRBV29-1
j_gene: TRBJ2-1
CDR3nt: TGCAGCGTTGAAGATAGGGGGGCATTAATGGATGAGCAGTTCTTC
CDR3aa: CSVEDRGALMDEQFF

d_gene: NA
abundance: NA
v_gene: TRBV4-1
j_gene: TRBJ2-5
CDR3nt: TGCGCCAGCAGCCATCCCCCAAATACCGGAAATAGCTTGGAGACCCAGTACTTC
CDR3aa: CASSHPPNTGNSLETQYF

d_gene: NA
abundance: NA
v_gene: TRBV15
j_gene: TRBJ1-2
CDR3nt: TGTGCCACCAGCAGAGATAGACTCGGGGAGACCTATGGCTACACCTTC
CDR3aa: CATSRDRLGETYGYTF

d_gene: NA
abundance: NA
v_gene: TRBV2
j_gene: TRBJ2-4
CDR3nt: TGTGCCAGCAGCAGATCCCACGCAATTCAGTACTTC
CDR3aa: CASSRSHAIQYF

d_gene: NA
abundance: NA
v_gene: TRBV25-1
j_gene: TRBJ1-3
CDR3nt: TGTGCCAGCAGTGAATCGAGATTCTCTGGAAACACCATATATTTT
CDR3aa: CASSESRFSGNTIYF

d_gene: TRBD2
abundance: NA
v_gene: TRBV5-1
j_gene: TRBJ2-1
CDR3nt: TGCGCCAGCAGCTTGGCGGGAGGCACCTACAATGAGCAGTTCTTC
CDR3aa: CASSLAGGTYNEQFF

d_gene: NA
abundance: NA
v_gene: TRBV25-1
j_gene: TRBJ1-1
CDR3nt: TGTGCCAGCAGTACCGGGCAGACTGAAGCTTTCTTT
CDR3aa: CASSTGQTEAFF

d_gene: NA
abundance: once
v_gene: TRBV4-2
j_gene: TRBJ2-1
CDR3nt: TGTGCCAGCAGCCAACGGAGAGGGCCCTACAATGAGCAGTTCTTC
CDR3aa: CASSQRRGPYNEQFF

d_gene: TRBD1
abundance: NA
v_gene: TRBV19
j_gene: TRBJ1-5
CDR3nt: TGTGCCAGTAGTATTATAAGGGACAGGGGCCAGCCCCAGCATTTT
CDR3aa: CASSIIRDRGQPQHF

d_gene: NA
abundance: few
v_gene: TRBV27
j_gene: TRBJ1-5
CDR3nt: TGTGCCAGCAGAGGAAGAGGGTTGAATCAGCCCCAGCATTTT
CDR3aa: CASRGRGLNQPQHF

d_gene: NA
abundance: NA
v_gene: TRBV5-8
j_gene: TRBJ2-5
CDR3nt: TGTGCCAGCAGTATAGCTCGGTGGGAAGAGACCCAGTACTTC
CDR3aa: CASSIARWEETQYF

d_gene: TRBD1
abundance: medium-sized
v_gene: TRBV15
j_gene: TRBJ2-7
CDR3nt: TGTGCCACCAGTAGGATCGGGGACAGCTACGAGCAGTACTTC
CDR3aa: CATSRIGDSYEQYF

d_gene: TRBD2
abundance: NA
v_gene: TRBV4-1
j_gene: TRBJ2-1
CDR3nt: TGCGCCAGCAGCCCGAGCTTCAAGACCGGGACTAGCGTTGAGCAGTTCTTC
CDR3aa: CASSPSFKTGTSVEQFF

d_gene: NA
abundance: few
v_gene: TRBV11-2
j_gene: TRBJ2-7
CDR3nt: TGTGCCAGCAGCTTAGTTTTGGGGTACGAGCAGTACTTC
CDR3aa: CASSLVLGYEQYF

d_gene: NA
abundance: NA
v_gene: TRBV7-9
j_gene: TRBJ2-1
CDR3nt: TGTGCCAGCAGCTTTTCTAATGAGCAGTTCTTC
CDR3aa: CASSFSNEQFF

d_gene: TRBD1
abundance: NA
v_gene: TRBV27
j_gene: TRBJ1-2
CDR3nt: TGTGCCAGCAGTTTAATTGGCCCAGGGGGGACTGCTCGTGGCTACACCTTC
CDR3aa: CASSLIGPGGTARGYTF

d_gene: TRBD1
abundance: NA
v_gene: TRBV13
j_gene: TRBJ2-3
CDR3nt: TGTGCCAGCAGCTTCCGGGACAGGGGGAAAGATACGCAGTATTTT
CDR3aa: CASSFRDRGKDTQYF

d_gene: TRBD1
abundance: few
v_gene: TRBV11-2
j_gene: TRBJ1-1
CDR3nt: TGTGCCAGCAGCTTGAAACACACAGGGGCTGGCACTGAAGCTTTCTTT
CDR3aa: CASSLKHTGAGTEAFF

d_gene: TRBD2
abundance: few
v_gene: TRBV9
j_gene: TRBJ2-1
CDR3nt: TGTGCCAGCAGTGCGCCGATGGGCGGGAGAGTTAACAATGAGCAGTTCTTC
CDR3aa: CASSAPMGGRVNNEQFF

d_gene: NA
abundance: NA
v_gene: TRBV27
j_gene: TRBJ1-1
CDR3nt: TGTGCCAGCAGTTTAGGACAGAGTGTTGGAAACACTGAAGCTTTCTTT
CDR3aa: CASSLGQSVGNTEAFF

d_gene: NA
abundance: once
v_gene: TRBV5-1
j_gene: TRBJ2-1
CDR3nt: TGCGCCAGCAGCTTGTCGGAGTCCGGGAATGAGCAGTTCTTC
CDR3aa: CASSLSESGNEQFF

d_gene: NA
abundance: NA
v_gene: TRBV11-2
j_gene: TRBJ2-7
CDR3nt: TGTGCCAGCAGCGGGAGGGGGACCAGCTTTTCCTACGAGCAGTACTTC
CDR3aa: CASSGRGTSFSYEQYF

d_gene: NA
abundance: NA
v_gene: TRBV9
j_gene: TRBJ1-2
CDR3nt: TGTGCCAGCAGCGCCAACGTAGGAAATGGCTACACCTTC
CDR3aa: CASSANVGNGYTF

d_gene: NA
abundance: NA
v_gene: TRBV14
j_gene: TRBJ2-3
CDR3nt: TGTGCCAGCAGCCACCAAGGGACCCCAGATACGCAGTATTTT
CDR3aa: CASSHQGTPDTQYF

d_gene: TRBD1
abundance: NA
v_gene: TRBV7-9
j_gene: TRBJ1-1
CDR3nt: TGTGCCAGCAGCCCCCCCTTGCAGGGGGCGGGAACTGAAGCTTTCTTT
CDR3aa: CASSPPLQGAGTEAFF

d_gene: NA
abundance: NA
v_gene: TRBV5-1
j_gene: TRBJ1-1
CDR3nt: TGCGCCAGCAGCTTGTCCGGGTACACTGAAGCTTTCTTT
CDR3aa: CASSLSGYTEAFF

d_gene: NA
abundance: NA
v_gene: TRBV6-1
j_gene: TRBJ2-7
CDR3nt: TGTGCCAGCAGTGAATTAGGGGAAATCTACGAGCAGTACTTC
CDR3aa: CASSELGEIYEQYF